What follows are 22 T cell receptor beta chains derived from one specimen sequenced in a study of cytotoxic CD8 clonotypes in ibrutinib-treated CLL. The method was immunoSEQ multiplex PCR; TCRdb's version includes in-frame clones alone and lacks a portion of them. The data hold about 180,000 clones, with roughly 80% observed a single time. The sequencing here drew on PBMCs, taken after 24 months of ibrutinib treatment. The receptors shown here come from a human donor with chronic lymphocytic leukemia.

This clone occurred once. CDR3 protein: CASPGQGAAEAFF. In DNA, the CDR3 is TGTGCCAGCCCGGGACAGGGGGCTGCTGAAGCTTTCTTT. The chain couples TRBV5-8 to TRBJ1-1, with 12 bases that match TRBD1. Germline assignment: CDR1 SGHTS and CDR2 YDEGEE. With V trimmed by 7 bases and J by 6 bases, 4 bases remained unmatched. The length of the CDR3 is 13 residues.

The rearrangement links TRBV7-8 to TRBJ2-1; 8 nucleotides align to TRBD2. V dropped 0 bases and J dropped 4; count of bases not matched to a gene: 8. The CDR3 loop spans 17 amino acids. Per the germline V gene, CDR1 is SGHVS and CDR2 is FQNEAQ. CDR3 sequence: CASSLAVASGFYNEQFF. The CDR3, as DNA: TGTGCCAGCAGCTTAGCGGTGGCTAGCGGGTTTTACAATGAGCAGTTCTTC.

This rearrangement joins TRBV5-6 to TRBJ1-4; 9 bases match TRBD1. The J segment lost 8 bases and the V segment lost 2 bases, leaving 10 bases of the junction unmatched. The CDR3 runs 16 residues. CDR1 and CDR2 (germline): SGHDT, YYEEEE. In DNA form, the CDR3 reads TGTGCCAGCAGCTTTGCACGGGACAGGGTTTTGGAAAAACTGTTTTTT. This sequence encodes CASSFARDRVLEKLFF.

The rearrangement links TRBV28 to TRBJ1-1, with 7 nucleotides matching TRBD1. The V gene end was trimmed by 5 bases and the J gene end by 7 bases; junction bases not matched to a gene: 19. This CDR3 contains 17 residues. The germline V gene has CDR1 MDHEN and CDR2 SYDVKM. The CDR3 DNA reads TGTGCCAGCAGTACACTTAGGGTTAAACAGGGGCAAAATGAAGCTTTCTTT. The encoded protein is CASSTLRVKQGQNEAFF.

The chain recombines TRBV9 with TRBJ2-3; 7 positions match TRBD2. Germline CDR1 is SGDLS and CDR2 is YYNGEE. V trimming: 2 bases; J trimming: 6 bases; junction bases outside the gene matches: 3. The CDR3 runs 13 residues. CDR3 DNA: TGTGCCAGCAGCGTTCTGACTAGCGATACGCAGTATTTT. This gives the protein CASSVLTSDTQYF.

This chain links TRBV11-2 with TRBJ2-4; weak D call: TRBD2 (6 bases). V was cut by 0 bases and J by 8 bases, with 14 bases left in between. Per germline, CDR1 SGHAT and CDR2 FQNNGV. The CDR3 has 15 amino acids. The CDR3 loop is CASSLEGRRGDIQYF. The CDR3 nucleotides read TGTGCCAGCAGCTTAGAAGGCAGGCGGGGAGACATTCAGTACTTC.

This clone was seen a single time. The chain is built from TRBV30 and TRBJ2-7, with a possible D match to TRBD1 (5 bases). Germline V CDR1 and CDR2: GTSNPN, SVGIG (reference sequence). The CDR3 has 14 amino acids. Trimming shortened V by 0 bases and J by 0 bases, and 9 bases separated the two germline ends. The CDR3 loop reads CAWSVGAFSYEQYF. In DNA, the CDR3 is TGTGCCTGGAGTGTAGGGGCATTCTCCTACGAGCAGTACTTC.

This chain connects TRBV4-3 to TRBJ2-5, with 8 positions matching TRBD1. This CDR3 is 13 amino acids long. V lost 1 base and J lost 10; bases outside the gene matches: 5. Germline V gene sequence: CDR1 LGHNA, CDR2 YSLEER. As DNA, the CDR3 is TGCGCCAGCAGCCAAGGGACAGGGCCTGGCCAGTACTTC. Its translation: CASSQGTGPGQYF.

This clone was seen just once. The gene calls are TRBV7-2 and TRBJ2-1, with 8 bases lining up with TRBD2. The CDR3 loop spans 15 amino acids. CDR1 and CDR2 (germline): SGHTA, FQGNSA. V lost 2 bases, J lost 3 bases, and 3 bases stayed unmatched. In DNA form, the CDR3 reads TGTGCCAGCAGCTTATTACTAGCGGACTACAATGAGCAGTTCTTC. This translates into CASSLLLADYNEQFF.

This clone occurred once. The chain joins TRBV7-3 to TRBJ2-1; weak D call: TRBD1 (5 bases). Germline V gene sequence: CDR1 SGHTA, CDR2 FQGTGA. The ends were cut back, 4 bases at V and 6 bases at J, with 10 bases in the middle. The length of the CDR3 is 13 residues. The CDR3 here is CASSSDDSNEQFF. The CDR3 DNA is TGTGCCAGCAGCTCCGACGACAGCAATGAGCAGTTCTTC.

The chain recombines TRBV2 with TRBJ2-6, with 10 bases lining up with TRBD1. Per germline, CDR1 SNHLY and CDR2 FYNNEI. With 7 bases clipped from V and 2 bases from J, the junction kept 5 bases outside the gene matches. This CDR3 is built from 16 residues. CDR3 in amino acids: CASNSGTGAGANVLTF. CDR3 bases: TGTGCCAGCAATTCCGGGACAGGGGCTGGGGCCAACGTCCTGACTTTC.

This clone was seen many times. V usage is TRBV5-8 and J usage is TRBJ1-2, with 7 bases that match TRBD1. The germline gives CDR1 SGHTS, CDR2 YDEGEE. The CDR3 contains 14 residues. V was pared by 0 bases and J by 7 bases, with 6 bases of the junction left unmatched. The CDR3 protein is CASSLDRGVGGYTF. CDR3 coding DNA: TGTGCCAGCAGCTTGGACAGGGGTGTCGGTGGCTACACCTTC.

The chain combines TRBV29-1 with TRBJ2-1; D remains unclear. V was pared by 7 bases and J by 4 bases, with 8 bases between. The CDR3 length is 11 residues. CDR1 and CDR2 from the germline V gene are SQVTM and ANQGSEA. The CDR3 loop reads CSATDYNEQFF. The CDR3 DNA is TGCAGCGCGACGGATTACAATGAGCAGTTCTTC.

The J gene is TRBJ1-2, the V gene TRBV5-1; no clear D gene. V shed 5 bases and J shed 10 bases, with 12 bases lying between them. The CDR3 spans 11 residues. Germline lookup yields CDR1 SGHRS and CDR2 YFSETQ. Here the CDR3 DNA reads TGCGCCAGCAGGGTGAGTGGCGCCTACACCTTC. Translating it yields CASRVSGAYTF.

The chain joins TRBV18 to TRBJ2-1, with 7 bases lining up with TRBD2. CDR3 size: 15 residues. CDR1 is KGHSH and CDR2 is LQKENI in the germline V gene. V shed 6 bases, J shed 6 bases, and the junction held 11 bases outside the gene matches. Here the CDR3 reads CASSPGTNPSNEQFF. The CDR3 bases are TGTGCCAGCTCTCCCGGGACTAACCCTTCCAATGAGCAGTTCTTC.

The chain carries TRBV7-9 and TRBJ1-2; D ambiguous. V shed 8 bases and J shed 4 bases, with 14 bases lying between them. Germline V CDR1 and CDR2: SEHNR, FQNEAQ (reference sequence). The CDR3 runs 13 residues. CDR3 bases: TGTGCCAGCCCTTCGGAGGGCTCCTATGGCTACACCTTC. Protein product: CASPSEGSYGYTF.

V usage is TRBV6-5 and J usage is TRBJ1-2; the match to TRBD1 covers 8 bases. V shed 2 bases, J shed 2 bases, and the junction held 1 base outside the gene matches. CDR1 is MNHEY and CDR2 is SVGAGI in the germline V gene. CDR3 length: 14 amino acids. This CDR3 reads CASSYDRGNYGYTF. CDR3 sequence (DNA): TGTGCCAGCAGTTACGACAGGGGCAACTATGGCTACACCTTC.

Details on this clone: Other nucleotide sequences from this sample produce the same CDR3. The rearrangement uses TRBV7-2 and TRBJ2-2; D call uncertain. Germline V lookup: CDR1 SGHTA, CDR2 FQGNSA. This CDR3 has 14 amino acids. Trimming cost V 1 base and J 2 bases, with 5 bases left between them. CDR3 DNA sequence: TGTGCCAGCAGCTTAGGGAGAAACACCGGGGAGCTGTTTTTT. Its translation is CASSLGRNTGELFF. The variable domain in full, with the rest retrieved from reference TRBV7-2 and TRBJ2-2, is GAGVSQSPSNKVTEKGKDVELRCDPISGHTALYWYRQSLGQGLEFLIYFQGNSAPDKSGLPSDRFSAERTGGSVSTLTIQRTQQEDSAVYLCASSLGRNTGELFFGEGSRLTVL.

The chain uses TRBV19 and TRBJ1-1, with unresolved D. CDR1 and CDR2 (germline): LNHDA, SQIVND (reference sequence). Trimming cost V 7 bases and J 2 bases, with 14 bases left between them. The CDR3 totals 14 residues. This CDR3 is CASNSGRPNTEAFF. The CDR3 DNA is TGTGCCAGTAACTCCGGCCGTCCCAACACTGAAGCTTTCTTT.

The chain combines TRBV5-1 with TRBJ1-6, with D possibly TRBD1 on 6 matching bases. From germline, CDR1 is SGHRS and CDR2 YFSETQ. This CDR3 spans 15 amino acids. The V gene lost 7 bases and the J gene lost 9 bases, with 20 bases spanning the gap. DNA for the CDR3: TGCGCCAGCCGGCGGGGGGCCATGGACTTTTCACCCCTCCACTTT. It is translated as CASRRGAMDFSPLHF.

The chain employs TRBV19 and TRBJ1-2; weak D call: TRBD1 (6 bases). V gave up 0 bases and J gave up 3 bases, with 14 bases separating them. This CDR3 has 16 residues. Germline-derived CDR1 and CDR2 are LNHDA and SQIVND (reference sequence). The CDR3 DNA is TGTGCCAGTAGTATAGACGGACAGAAGATTTACTATGGCTACACCTTC. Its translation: CASSIDGQKIYYGYTF.

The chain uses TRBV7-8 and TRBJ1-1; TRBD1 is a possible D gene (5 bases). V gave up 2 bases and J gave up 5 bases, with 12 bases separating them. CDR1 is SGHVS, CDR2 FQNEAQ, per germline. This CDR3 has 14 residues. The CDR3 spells CASSLKGGTTEAFF. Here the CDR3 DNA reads TGTGCCAGCAGCTTAAAAGGCGGGACGACTGAAGCTTTCTTT.